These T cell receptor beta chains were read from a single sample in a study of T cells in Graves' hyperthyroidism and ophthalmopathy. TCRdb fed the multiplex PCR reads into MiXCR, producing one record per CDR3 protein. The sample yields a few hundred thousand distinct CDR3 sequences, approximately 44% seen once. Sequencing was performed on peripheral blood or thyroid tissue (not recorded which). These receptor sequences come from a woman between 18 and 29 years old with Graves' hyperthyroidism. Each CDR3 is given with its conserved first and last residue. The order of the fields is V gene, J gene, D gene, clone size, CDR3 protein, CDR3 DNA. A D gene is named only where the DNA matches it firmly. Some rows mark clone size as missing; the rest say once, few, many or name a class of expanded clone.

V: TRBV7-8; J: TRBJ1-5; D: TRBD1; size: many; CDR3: CASSFGDSTNQPQHF; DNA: TGTGCCAGCAGCTTCGGGGACAGTACTAATCAGCCCCAGCATTTT
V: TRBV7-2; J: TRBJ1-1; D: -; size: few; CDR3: CASSSIRAGTEAFF; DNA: TGTGCCAGCAGCTCCATCAGGGCCGGCACTGAAGCTTTCTTT
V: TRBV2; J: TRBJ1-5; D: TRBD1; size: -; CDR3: CASTGTGPNQPQHF; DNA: TGTGCCAGCACTGGGACAGGGCCTAATCAGCCCCAGCATTTT
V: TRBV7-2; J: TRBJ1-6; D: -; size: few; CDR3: CASSLIGSSYNSPLHF; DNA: TGTGCCAGCAGCTTAATTGGGAGCTCCTATAATTCACCCCTCCACTTT
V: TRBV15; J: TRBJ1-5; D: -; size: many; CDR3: CATSRTDRSNQPQHF; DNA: TGTGCCACCAGCAGAACCGACAGAAGCAATCAGCCCCAGCATTTT
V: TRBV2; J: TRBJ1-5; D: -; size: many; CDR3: CASIRDPNQPQHF; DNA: TGTGCCAGCATTCGGGACCCCAATCAGCCCCAGCATTTT
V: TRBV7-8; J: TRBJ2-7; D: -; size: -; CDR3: CASSPKGLEQYF; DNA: TGTGCCAGCAGTCCCAAAGGACTGGAGCAGTACTTC
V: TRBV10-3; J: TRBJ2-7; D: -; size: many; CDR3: CAISGQGRNEQYF; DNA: TGTGCCATCAGTGGGCAGGGAAGGAACGAGCAGTACTTC
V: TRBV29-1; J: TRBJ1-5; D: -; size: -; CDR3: CSLEGNQPQHF; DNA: TGCAGCTTGGAGGGGAATCAGCCCCAGCATTTT
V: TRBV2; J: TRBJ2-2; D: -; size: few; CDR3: CAGGQGNTGELFF; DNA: TGTGCCGGGGGGCAGGGGAACACCGGGGAGCTGTTTTTT
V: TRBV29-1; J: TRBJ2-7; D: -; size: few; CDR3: CSVVSGHSYEQYF; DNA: TGCAGCGTTGTCAGCGGCCACTCCTACGAGCAGTACTTC
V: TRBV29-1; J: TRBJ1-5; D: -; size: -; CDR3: CSVVSGVNNQPQHF; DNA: TGCAGCGTTGTTTCCGGGGTGAACAATCAGCCCCAGCATTTT
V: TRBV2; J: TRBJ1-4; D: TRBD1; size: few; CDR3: CASRRDRGDEKLFF; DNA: TGTGCCAGCAGACGGGACAGGGGGGATGAAAAACTGTTTTTT
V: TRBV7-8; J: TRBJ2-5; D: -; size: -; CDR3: CASSLLGTQYF; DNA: TGTGCCAGCAGCTTGTTGGGGACCCAGTACTTC
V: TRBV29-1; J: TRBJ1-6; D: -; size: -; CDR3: CSAAANSPLHF; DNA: TGCAGCGCAGCCGCCAATTCACCCCTCCACTTT
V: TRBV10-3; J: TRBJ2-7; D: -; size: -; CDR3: CAITGTGSYEQYF; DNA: TGTGCCATCACTGGGACGGGGTCCTACGAGCAGTACTTC
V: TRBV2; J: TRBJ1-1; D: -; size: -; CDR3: CASSGAVEGLTTEAFF; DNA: TGTGCCAGCAGTGGAGCGGTGGAAGGGCTAACCACTGAAGCTTTCTTT
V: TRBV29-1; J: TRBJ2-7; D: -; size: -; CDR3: CSTLSGEQYF; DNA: TGCAGCACCTTGTCGGGGGAGCAGTACTTC
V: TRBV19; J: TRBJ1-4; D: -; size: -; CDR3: CASTLTPGRLNEKLFF; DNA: TGTGCCAGTACCCTTACGCCGGGGCGACTTAATGAAAAGCTGTTTTTT
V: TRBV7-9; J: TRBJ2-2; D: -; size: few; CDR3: CASSRGGSRNTGELFF; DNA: TGTGCCAGCAGCAGAGGAGGCAGCCGGAACACCGGGGAGCTGTTTTTT
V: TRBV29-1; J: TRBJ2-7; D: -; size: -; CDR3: CSVEGTARAGEQYF; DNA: TGCAGCGTTGAAGGGACAGCACGGGCAGGGGAGCAGTACTTC
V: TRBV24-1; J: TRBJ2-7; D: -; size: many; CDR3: CATSDHITGSDEQYF; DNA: TGTGCCACCAGTGACCATATAACAGGGTCTGACGAGCAGTACTTC
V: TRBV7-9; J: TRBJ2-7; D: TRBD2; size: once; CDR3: CASSHPPSGLYEQYF; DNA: TGTGCCAGCAGCCACCCTCCTAGCGGACTCTACGAGCAGTACTTC
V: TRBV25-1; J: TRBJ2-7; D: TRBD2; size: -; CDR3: CASSGPLGTSGSSYEQYF; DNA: TGTGCCAGCAGTGGACCTTTAGGGACTAGCGGGAGCTCCTACGAGCAGTACTTC
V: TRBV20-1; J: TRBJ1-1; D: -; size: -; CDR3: CSAPDPDTEAFF; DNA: TGCAGTGCTCCGGATCCGGACACTGAAGCTTTCTTT
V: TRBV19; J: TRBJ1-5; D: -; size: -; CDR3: CASSMRGPVWPQHF; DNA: TGTGCCAGTAGTATGAGGGGTCCCGTTTGGCCCCAGCATTTT
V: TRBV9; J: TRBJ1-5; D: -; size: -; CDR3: CASSPYRLQPQHF; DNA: TGTGCCAGCTCACCCTACAGGCTTCAGCCCCAGCATTTT
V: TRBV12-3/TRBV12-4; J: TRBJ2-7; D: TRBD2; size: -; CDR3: CASSFAGGAYEQYF; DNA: TGTGCCAGCAGTTTTGCGGGGGGGGCCTACGAGCAGTACTTC
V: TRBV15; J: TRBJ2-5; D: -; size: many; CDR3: CATSRDAETQYF; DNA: TGTGCCACCAGCAGAGATGCCGAGACCCAGTACTTC
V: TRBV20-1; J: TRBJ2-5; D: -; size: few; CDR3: CTQCPDNMGTQYF; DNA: TGCACCCAATGTCCGGATAACATGGGGACCCAGTACTTC
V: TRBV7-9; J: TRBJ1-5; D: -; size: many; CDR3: CASSPSEGYQPQHF; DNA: TGTGCCAGCAGCCCCTCGGAGGGCTATCAGCCCCAGCATTTT
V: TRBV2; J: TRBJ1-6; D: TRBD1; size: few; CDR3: CASSQTTGTYNSPLHF; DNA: TGTGCCAGCAGCCAGACGACAGGGACCTATAATTCACCCCTCCACTTT
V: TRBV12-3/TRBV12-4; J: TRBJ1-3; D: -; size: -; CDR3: CASSLLGENTIYF; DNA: TGTGCCAGCAGTTTGTTAGGGGAAAACACCATATATTTT
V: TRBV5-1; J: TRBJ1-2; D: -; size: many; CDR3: CASSLGQVVTF; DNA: TGTGCCAGCAGCCTCGGCCAGGTGGTCACCTTC
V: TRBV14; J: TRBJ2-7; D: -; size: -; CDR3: CASRKRGGQGYEQYF; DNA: TGTGCCAGCAGGAAGAGGGGAGGTCAGGGTTACGAGCAGTACTTC
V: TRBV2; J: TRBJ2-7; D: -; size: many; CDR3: CASKGRTYEQYF; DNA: TGTGCCAGCAAAGGACGAACCTACGAGCAGTACTTC
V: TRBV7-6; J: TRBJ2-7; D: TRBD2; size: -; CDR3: CASSPGTSGTFQYEQYF; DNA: TGTGCCAGCAGCCCAGGGACTAGCGGGACTTTTCAATACGAGCAGTACTTC
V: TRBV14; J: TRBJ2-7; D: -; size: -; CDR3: CASSRAESGEQYF; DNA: TGTGCCAGCAGCCGGGCGGAGAGCGGTGAGCAGTACTTC
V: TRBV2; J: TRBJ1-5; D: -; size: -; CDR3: CASSEIRSGQPQHF; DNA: TGTGCCAGCAGTGAAATCCGCTCCGGTCAGCCCCAGCATTTT
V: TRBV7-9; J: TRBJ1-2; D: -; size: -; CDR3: CASSQEGGGVGGGYGYTF; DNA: TGCGCCAGCAGCCAGGAGGGCGGGGGAGTGGGAGGCGGCTATGGCTACACCTTC
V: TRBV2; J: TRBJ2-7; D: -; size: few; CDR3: CASSEAEGSYEQYF; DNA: TGTGCCAGCAGTGAAGCCGAGGGTTCCTACGAGCAGTACTTC
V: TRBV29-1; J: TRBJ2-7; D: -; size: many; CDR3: CSVELRTYEQYF; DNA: TGCAGCGTTGAACTCCGGACCTACGAGCAGTACTTC
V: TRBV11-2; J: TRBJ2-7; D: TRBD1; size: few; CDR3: CASSLSGTGTYEQYF; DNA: TGTGCCAGCAGCCTAAGCGGGACAGGGACCTACGAGCAGTACTTC
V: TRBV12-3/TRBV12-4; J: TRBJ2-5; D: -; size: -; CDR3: CASGLGLALKTQYF; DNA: TGTGCTAGTGGTTTGGGTCTAGCGCTGAAGACCCAGTACTTC
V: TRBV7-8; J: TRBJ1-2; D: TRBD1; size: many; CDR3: CASSSDRGLEGYTF; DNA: TGTGCCAGCAGCTCAGACAGGGGGCTTGAAGGCTACACCTTC
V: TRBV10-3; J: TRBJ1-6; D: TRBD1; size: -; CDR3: CAISTGTGVNSPLHF; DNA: TGTGCCATCAGTACCGGGACAGGGGTTAATTCACCCCTCCACTTT
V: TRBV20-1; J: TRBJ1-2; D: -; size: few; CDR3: CSVTSYYGYTF; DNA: TGCAGTGTTACGAGCTACTATGGCTACACCTTC
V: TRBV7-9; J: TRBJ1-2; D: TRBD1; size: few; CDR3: CASSSDRGQNYGYTF; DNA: TGTGCCAGCAGCTCGGACAGGGGGCAAAACTATGGCTACACCTTC
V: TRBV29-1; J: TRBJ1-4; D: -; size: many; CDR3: CSVIITNEKLFF; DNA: TGCAGCGTTATCATAACTAATGAAAAACTGTTTTTT
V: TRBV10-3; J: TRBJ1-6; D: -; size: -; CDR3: CAIKSTVLGDSPLHF; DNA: TGTGCCATCAAATCGACAGTTCTGGGGGATTCACCCCTCCACTTT
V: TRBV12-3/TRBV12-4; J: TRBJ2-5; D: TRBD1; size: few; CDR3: CASSATGVFQETQYF; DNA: TGTGCCAGCAGTGCCACAGGGGTTTTCCAAGAGACCCAGTACTTC
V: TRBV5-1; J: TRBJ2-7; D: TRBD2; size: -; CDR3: CASSLGGGGNSYEQYF; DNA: TGCGCCAGCAGCTTAGGCGGGGGGGGGAACTCCTACGAGCAGTACTTC
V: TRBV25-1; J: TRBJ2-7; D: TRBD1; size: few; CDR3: CASSWDSRMSYEQYF; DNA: TGTGCCAGCAGTTGGGACAGTCGAATGTCCTACGAGCAGTACTTC